This TCR beta chain originates from a study of Graves' ophthalmopathy and Graves' hyperthyroidism. The sequenced template was RNA, covering the TCR beta CDR3 region. The first round was an RT-PCR with HTBI primers, and the second round was a multiplex PCR. TCRdb re-analysed the multiplex PCR reads in MiXCR, keeping a single row per CDR3 protein. The sample lists 660,000 or so distinct CDR3 sequences, about 38% occurring once. In germline, CDR1 is MGHRA, CDR2 YSYEKL. CDR3 size: 19 residues. Losses at the gene ends were 4 bases for V and 0 bases for J; bases not matched to a gene: 8. The sequence came from an adult man with Graves' ophthalmopathy. The V and J genes are TRBV4-1 and TRBJ2-1, with TRBD2 identical over 14 bases. The sequenced sample was peripheral blood. The CDR3 nucleotides are TGCGCCAGCAGCCTCGGGACTAGCGGGGGTTACGTCTCCTACAATGAGCAGTTCTTC. This codes for CASSLGTSGGYVSYNEQFF.